The 20 T cell receptor beta chains below were found in one sample sequenced in a study of beta chain features in type 1 diabetes. Every bit of the isolated RNA underwent reverse transcription, so sequencing read expressed TCRB transcripts. Generated by immunoSEQ multiplex PCR, the TCRdb table keeps only in-frame clones and is missing some. The table lists about 9,400 clones, about 84% of them singletons, with approximately 1.4% in the top ten. The sequencing sample was made of Tregs from blood. These receptors were collected from a woman younger than 35 in good health.

The CDR3: CASSSTGTEQFF. The CDR3 nucleotides read TGTGCCAGCAGCTCGACAGGGACTGAGCAGTTCTTC. The rearrangement links TRBV7-2 to TRBJ2-1; 7 nucleotides align to TRBD1. Trimming cost V 4 bases and J 9 bases; bases outside gene matches: 3. Looked up from germline, CDR1 is SGHTA and CDR2 is FQGNSA. There are 12 residues in the CDR3.

This sequence joins TRBV6-6 and TRBJ1-1; tentative D call: TRBD1 (5 bases). This CDR3 spans 15 amino acids. V lost 4 bases, J lost 0 bases, and 12 bases lay in between. Germline values: CDR1 MNHNY, CDR2 SVGAGI (reference sequence). The CDR3: CASSSPGLMNTEAFF. Written as DNA, the CDR3 is TGTGCCAGCAGTTCTCCGGGACTGATGAACACTGAAGCTTTCTTT.

The rearrangement links TRBV12-5 to TRBJ1-3; 8 bases agree with TRBD1. This CDR3 is 17 amino acids long. CDR1 and CDR2 (germline): LGHNT, FRNRAP. The V and J ends lost 2 bases and 0 bases, in that order; junction bases with no gene match: 6. The CDR3 is CASGLSPDRGSGNTIYF. The DNA for the CDR3 is TGTGCTAGTGGTTTGTCTCCAGACAGGGGCTCTGGAAACACCATATATTTT.

The chain combines TRBV5-1 with TRBJ2-3, with D hard to call. V was shortened by 5 bases and J by 0 bases, with 7 bases between the two germline ends. CDR1 is SGHRS and CDR2 is YFSETQ in the germline V gene. The CDR3 loop spans 13 amino acids. CDR3 amino acids: CASSRESTDTQYF. DNA for the CDR3: TGCGCCAGCAGTCGAGAAAGCACAGATACGCAGTATTTT.

The chain joins TRBV6-1 to TRBJ2-1; 8 bases align to TRBD2. The CDR3 extends over 15 amino acids. The trim removed 4 bases at V and 3 bases at J, leaving 5 bases unmatched. The V gene's germline CDR1 is MNHNS and CDR2 SASEGT. In DNA, the CDR3 is TGTGCCAGCAGTGGGGGCGGGGGGAACTACAATGAGCAGTTCTTC. Translated, it gives CASSGGGGNYNEQFF.

This clone was detected only a few times. CDR3 coding DNA: TGTGCTAGTGGTTTCCGCGGACTAACGGGAGACCACAATGAGCAGTTCTTC. Encoded protein: CASGFRGLTGDHNEQFF. This sequence joins TRBV12-5 and TRBJ2-1, with D tentatively TRBD2 (6 bases). CDR1 is LGHNT and CDR2 is FRNRAP in the germline V gene. This CDR3 region has 17 residues. Trimming took off 3 bases at V and 5 bases at J, with 20 bases between the two ends.

The V call is TRBV7-9, the J call TRBJ1-1; D unresolved. The CDR3 consists of 14 residues. V was pared by 3 bases and J by 5 bases, with 13 bases between. Germline V gives CDR1 SEHNR, CDR2 FQNEAQ (reference sequence). For the CDR3, the DNA is TGTGCCAGCAGCTTCGGGAGGGATCGGACTGAAGCTTTCTTT. It is translated as CASSFGRDRTEAFF.

The V call is TRBV30, the J call TRBJ2-1; 9 nucleotides line up with TRBD2. Unmatched junction bases numbered 10, after V lost 5 bases and J lost 8 bases. The CDR3 extends over 14 amino acids. The germline gives CDR1 GTSNPN, CDR2 SVGIG (reference sequence). The CDR3 loop is CAWRGAGGRYEQFF. CDR3 DNA sequence: TGTGCCTGGCGAGGAGCGGGAGGCCGCTATGAGCAGTTCTTC. Based on the CDR3 plus reference TRBV30 and TRBJ2-1, the full variable domain is SQTIHQWPATLVQPVGSPLSLECTVEGTSNPNLYWYRQAAGRGLQLLFYSVGIGQISSEVPQNLSASRPQDRQFILSSKKLLLSDSGFYLCAWRGAGGRYEQFFGPGTRLTVL.

CDR3 region: CASSYSPVYGYTF. In nucleotides, the CDR3 is TGTGCCAGCAGTTACTCTCCAGTTTATGGCTACACCTTC. The chain combines TRBV6-5 with TRBJ1-2; no reliable D call. Germline loops: CDR1 MNHEY, CDR2 SVGAGI. The CDR3 covers 13 residues. V was cut by 0 bases and J by 5 bases, with 7 bases left in between.

The chain is built from TRBV2 and TRBJ2-2; D remains ambiguous. Per germline, CDR1 SNHLY and CDR2 FYNNEI. The CDR3 sequence is 13 residues long. V shed 2 bases and J shed 4 bases, with 5 bases lying between them. As DNA, the CDR3 is TGTGCCAGCAGTGAATTTCGCACCGGGGAGCTGTTTTTT. This gives the protein CASSEFRTGELFF.

The chain links TRBV5-1 to TRBJ2-7; 7 bases align to TRBD2. CDR3 length: 15 amino acids. Trimming cost V 0 bases and J 3 bases; bases outside gene matches: 6. CDR1 is SGHRS and CDR2 is YFSETQ in the germline V gene. CDR3 sequence (DNA): TGCGCCAGCAGCTTGGATATACTAGCGAACTACGAGCAGTACTTC. Translation gives CASSLDILANYEQYF. The entire variable domain, with the rest obtained from reference TRBV5-1 and TRBJ2-7, is as follows: KAGVTQTPRYLIKTRGQQVTLSCSPISGHRSVSWYQQTPGQGLQFLFEYFSETQRNKGNFPGRFSGRQFSNSRSEMNVSTLELGDSALYLCASSLDILANYEQYFGPGTRLTVT.

This chain uses TRBV4-2 with TRBJ1-2; D gene ambiguous. Germline lookup yields CDR1 LGHNA and CDR2 YNFKEQ. The V gene lost 0 bases and the J gene lost 4 bases, with 9 bases spanning the gap. The CDR3 covers 14 residues. The CDR3 nucleotides read TGTGCCAGCAGCCAAGAGGTGCAAGCCTATGGCTACACCTTC. Translating gives CASSQEVQAYGYTF.

The V gene is TRBV4-1, the J gene TRBJ2-1; TRBD2 matches 12 bases. V lost 5 bases and J lost 5; bases outside the gene matches: 4. Germline V gives CDR1 MGHRA, CDR2 YSYEKL. The CDR3 has 15 residues. CDR3 protein: CASSALAGGNNEQFF. The DNA of the CDR3 is TGCGCCAGCAGCGCACTAGCGGGGGGCAACAATGAGCAGTTCTTC.

This chain connects TRBV30 to TRBJ2-7; 7 nucleotides line up with TRBD2. The CDR3 is 18 residues long. Losses at the gene ends were 1 base for V and 0 bases for J; bases not matched to a gene: 15. Per germline, CDR1 GTSNPN and CDR2 SVGIG (reference sequence). DNA for the CDR3: TGTGCCTGGAGTGCCCCCGGGAGGAGAAAGCCCCCCTCCTACGAGCAGTACTTC. Protein: CAWSAPGRRKPPSYEQYF.

The CDR3 reads CASSVDVGRTDTQYF. The CDR3 region has the DNA TGTGCCAGCAGCGTAGATGTGGGCCGCACAGATACGCAGTATTTT. The rearrangement joins TRBV9 to TRBJ2-3; D remains unclear. V gave up 0 bases and J gave up 1 base, with 9 bases separating them. Per germline, CDR1 SGDLS and CDR2 YYNGEE. This CDR3 is 15 amino acids long.

This chain joins TRBV12-5 and TRBJ2-5; no clear D. The V and J ends lost 6 bases and 4 bases respectively, with 12 bases between them. The CDR3 length is 13 residues. From germline, CDR1 is LGHNT and CDR2 FRNRAP. This chain's CDR3 is CASGREWSETQYF. CDR3 DNA: TGTGCTAGTGGCCGAGAATGGTCAGAGACCCAGTACTTC. Combining the CDR3 with reference TRBV12-5 and TRBJ2-5 gives the whole variable domain DARVTQTPRHKVTEMGQEVTMRCQPILGHNTVFWYRQTMMQGLELLAYFRNRAPLDDSGMPKDRFSAEMPDATLATLKIQPSEPRDSAVYFCASGREWSETQYFGPGTRLLVL.

This sequence joins TRBV5-1 and TRBJ2-5; TRBD2 matches 9 bases. The CDR3 consists of 17 residues. CDR1 is SGHRS and CDR2 is YFSETQ in the germline V gene. Trimming cost V 4 bases and J 2 bases; bases outside gene matches: 12. DNA for the CDR3: TGCGCCAGCAGCGTAGGAATTCTAGCGGGGAAACAAGAGACCCAGTACTTC. Encoded protein: CASSVGILAGKQETQYF. The full variable domain, its missing parts supplied by reference TRBV5-1 and TRBJ2-5, is KAGVTQTPRYLIKTRGQQVTLSCSPISGHRSVSWYQQTPGQGLQFLFEYFSETQRNKGNFPGRFSGRQFSNSRSEMNVSTLELGDSALYLCASSVGILAGKQETQYFGPGTRLLVL.

This clone was counted once. The rearrangement joins TRBV7-8 to TRBJ2-1; D perhaps matches TRBD2 (6 bases). Germline V gene lookup returns CDR1 SGHVS and CDR2 FQNEAQ. The CDR3 loop spans 17 amino acids. Trimming shortened V by 3 bases and J by 0 bases, and 15 bases separated the two germline ends. The CDR3 is CASSFRSGPGSYNEQFF. The CDR3 DNA is TGTGCCAGCAGCTTCAGGAGCGGGCCTGGCTCCTACAATGAGCAGTTCTTC. The full variable domain, its missing parts supplied by reference TRBV7-8 and TRBJ2-1, is GAGVSQSPRYKVAKRGQDVALRCDPISGHVSLFWYQQALGQGPEFLTYFQNEAQLDKSGLPSDRFFAERPEGSVSTLKIQRTQQEDSAVYLCASSFRSGPGSYNEQFFGPGTRLTVL.

This chain uses TRBV7-6 with TRBJ2-1, with 7 bases fitting TRBD1. This CDR3 is built from 13 residues. Looked up from germline, CDR1 is SGHVS and CDR2 is FNYEAQ. In DNA, the CDR3 is TGTGCTTCCTCCGGGACAGTCTACAATGAGCAGTTCTTC. This sequence encodes CASSGTVYNEQFF.

The rearrangement uses TRBV7-9 and TRBJ1-5; possibly TRBD1 for D (5 bases). Germline values: CDR1 SEHNR, CDR2 FQNEAQ (reference sequence). The CDR3 has 13 amino acids. V was trimmed by 4 bases and J by 4 bases, leaving 8 bases between them. DNA of the CDR3: TGTGCCAGCAGCTGGGCAGGGAATCAGCCCCAGCATTTT. This sequence encodes CASSWAGNQPQHF.